This T cell receptor beta chain was found in a study of blood T cell repertoires in COVID-19. Across the whole study: The United States, Italy and Spain were the sources of the acute and convalescent COVID-19 samples. T cells, B-cell-depleted T cells, or PBMCs provided the cDNA or gDNA that served as material.

The sample holds a few counts of this clone. Measured with immunoSEQ multiplex PCR; TCRdb has only the in-frame clones, and not every one. This sample has approximately 75,000 clones, with 74% found just once. Germline values: CDR1 LNHDA, CDR2 SQIVND (reference sequence). The V and J ends lost 8 bases and 5 bases, in that order; junction bases with no gene match: 10. The CDR3 runs 14 residues. The source material was peripheral blood. The rearrangement links TRBV19 to TRBJ1-1, with 8 bases fitting TRBD1. The sequence came from a human donor with acute or convalescent COVID-19. The donor label of this sample is uncertain. In DNA form, the CDR3 reads TGTGCCAGTGCAGCCAGGGGGCTGGGGACTGAAGCTTTCTTT. Its protein product is CASAARGLGTEAFF.